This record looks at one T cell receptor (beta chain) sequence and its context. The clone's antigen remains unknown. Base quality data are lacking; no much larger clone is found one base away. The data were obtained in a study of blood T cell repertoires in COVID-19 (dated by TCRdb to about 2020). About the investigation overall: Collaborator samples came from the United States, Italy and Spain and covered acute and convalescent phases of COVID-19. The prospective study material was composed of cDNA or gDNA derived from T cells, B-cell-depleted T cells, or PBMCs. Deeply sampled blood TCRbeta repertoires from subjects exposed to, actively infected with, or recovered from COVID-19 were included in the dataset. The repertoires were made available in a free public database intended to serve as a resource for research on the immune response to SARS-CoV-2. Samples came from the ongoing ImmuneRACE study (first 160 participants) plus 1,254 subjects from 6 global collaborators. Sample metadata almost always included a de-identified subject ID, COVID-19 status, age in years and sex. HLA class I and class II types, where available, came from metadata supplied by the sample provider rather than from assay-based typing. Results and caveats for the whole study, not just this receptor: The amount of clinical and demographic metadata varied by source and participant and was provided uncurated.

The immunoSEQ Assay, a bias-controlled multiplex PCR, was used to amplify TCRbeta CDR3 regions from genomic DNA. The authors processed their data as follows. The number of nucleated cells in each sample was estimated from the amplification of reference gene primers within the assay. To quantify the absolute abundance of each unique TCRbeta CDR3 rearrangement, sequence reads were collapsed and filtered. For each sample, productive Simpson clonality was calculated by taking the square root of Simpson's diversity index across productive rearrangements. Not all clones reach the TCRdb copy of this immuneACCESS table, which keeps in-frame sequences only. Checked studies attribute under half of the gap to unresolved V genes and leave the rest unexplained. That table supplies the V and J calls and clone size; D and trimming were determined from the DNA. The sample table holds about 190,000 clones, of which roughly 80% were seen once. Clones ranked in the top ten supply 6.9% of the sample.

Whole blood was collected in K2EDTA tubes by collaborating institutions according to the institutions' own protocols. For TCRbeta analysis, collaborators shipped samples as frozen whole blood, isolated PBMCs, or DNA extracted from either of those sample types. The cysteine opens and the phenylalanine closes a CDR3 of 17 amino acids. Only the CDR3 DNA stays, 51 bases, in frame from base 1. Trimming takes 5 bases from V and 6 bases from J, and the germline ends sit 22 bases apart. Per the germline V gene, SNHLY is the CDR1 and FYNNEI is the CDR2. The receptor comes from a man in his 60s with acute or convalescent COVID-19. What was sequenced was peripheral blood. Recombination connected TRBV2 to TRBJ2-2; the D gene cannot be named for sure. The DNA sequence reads TGTGCCAGCAGTACCCCCAGCTCTAGAGGAAAACCCGGGGAGCTGTTTTTT. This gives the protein CASSTPSSRGKPGELFF.